This section outlines one TCR beta chain sequence together with its context. Its matching antigen is unknown. The CDR3 has 14 amino acids. Germline V gives CDR1 LNHDA, CDR2 SQIVND (reference sequence). The V gene end was trimmed by 5 bases and the J gene end by 4 bases; junction bases not matched to a gene: 7. The data originate from a study of shared clonotypes between healthy human individuals. As defined, naive CD8 cells were CD45RO-negative and positively selected for CCR7, with terminally differentiated effector memory CD45RA+ cells excluded. Healthy adults negative for HIV, lacking recent acute infections or vaccinations, served as donors. Notes on the study in general: Non-shared clonotypes showed lower generation probabilities than clonotypes common to all four donors.

The assay was immunoSEQ multiplex PCR, and TCRdb's table has in-frame clones only and misses some. The sample holds some 2,100,000 clones, about 93% seen once. The TCR originated in a man between 18 and 35 years old in good health. Some clones in this sample may be carry-over from other donors' samples. Sequenced input: naive CD8+ T cells from PBMCs. This chain links TRBV19 with TRBJ1-1; 7 positions agree with TRBD1. This chain's CDR3 is CASSPDRERTEAFF. CDR3 nucleotides: TGTGCCAGTAGTCCCGACAGGGAGCGCACTGAAGCTTTCTTT.